The text below deals with one TCR beta chain. The antigen is undetermined. The data stem from a study of cytomegalovirus exposure and HLA in healthy donors. In the PCR, 60 Vbeta and 13 Jbeta primers were used. Assay used: immunoSEQ multiplex PCR; TCRdb lists only in-frame clones, some missing. The sample holds 95,000 to 150,000 clones; 70% to 90% are singletons and the top ten take around 18%. Overall study findings and caveats: Fewer than 20,000 TCR beta sequences were associated with HLA alleles at 0.05 false discovery rate in a later analysis. The listing of 150 or so TCR beta chains classed them as cytomegalovirus-associated.

The CDR3 length is 14 residues. Germline CDR1 SGHRS, CDR2 YFSETQ. Trimming cost V 8 bases and J 4 bases; bases outside gene matches: 7. The sequence was collected from a man aged 18 to 29 in good health and CMV-seropositive. Material: PBMCs. The V gene is TRBV5-1, the J gene TRBJ2-1; TRBD2 aligns across 9 bases. CDR3 coding DNA: TGCGCCAGTAGAGTAGCGGGAGAATACAATGAGCAGTTCTTC. Its translation: CASRVAGEYNEQFF.